A single sample gave rise to the 2 T cell receptor beta chains below, sequenced in a study of monozygotic twins with inflammatory bowel disease. TCRdb derives one entry per CDR3 protein from the 5' RACE reads, leaving out DNA. The sample data list some 89,000 distinct CDR3 sequences. Sequencing was carried out using blood. The receptors were gathered from a human donor with ulcerative colitis or Crohn's disease, or a healthy co-twin of an affected twin (not recorded which).

This chain uses TRBV9 with TRBJ1-1. The CDR3 extends over 14 amino acids. CDR1 and CDR2 from the germline V gene are SGDLS and YYNGEE. CDR3 amino acids: CASSVGTGTGLAFF.

The V and J genes are TRBV5-1 and TRBJ1-1. The CDR3 is 13 residues long. CDR1 is SGHRS, CDR2 YFSETQ, per germline. The CDR3 loop is CASSNRIGTEAFF.